This T cell receptor (beta chain) was observed in a study of T cells in Graves' hyperthyroidism and ophthalmopathy. RNA transcripts served as the template for amplifying TCR beta CDR3 regions. In the first-round RT-PCR of the TCR CDR3, the HTBI primer set was used. TCRdb analysed the multiplex PCR reads with MiXCR anew, one entry per CDR3 protein. The sample has 400,000 to 550,000 distinct CDR3 sequences, around 24% seen once; the top ten hold 11%. The CDR3 is 17 residues long. Trimming removed 0 bases at V and 7 bases at J, with 24 bases between. Looked up from germline, CDR1 is DFQATT and CDR2 is SNEGSKA (reference sequence). Findings of the study overall: For ophthalmopathy, model prediction preceded onset by a median around six months.

Details on this clonotype: No antigen is known for it.

This rearrangement joins TRBV20-1 to TRBJ1-1, with no clear D. The TCR was taken from a woman aged 25 to 45 with Graves' ophthalmopathy. What was sequenced was blood. The CDR3: CSARDRGPFLAGGEAFF. The CDR3 DNA sequence: TGCAGTGCTAGAGACAGAGGGCCCTTCCTGGCGGGTGGTGAAGCTTTCTTT.